Shown below are 31 T cell receptor beta chains from a single sample sequenced in a study of blood T cell repertoires in COVID-19. Clones were read by immunoSEQ multiplex PCR, and TCRdb kept only the in-frame ones, dropping some. Seen here are roughly 260,000 clones, roughly 89% observed once, and the top ten hold 2.6%. Sequencing was performed on PBMCs or T cells enriched from blood (not recorded which). The origin of the receptors is a woman in her 30s with acute COVID-19.

CDR3 nucleotides: TGTGCCAGCAGTGCCCTAAAGACTGGGGCCAACGTCCTGACTTTC. Protein product: CASSALKTGANVLTF. The genes are TRBV2 and TRBJ2-6; D ambiguous. Germline V gives CDR1 SNHLY, CDR2 FYNNEI. V gave up 4 bases and J gave up 2 bases, with 9 bases separating them. The CDR3 is 15 residues long.

J is TRBJ1-2 and V is TRBV3-1 (or the pseudogene TRBV3-2), with D maybe TRBD1 (6 bases). The germline V gene encodes CDR1 LGHDT and CDR2 YNNKEL (reference sequence). This CDR3 region has 13 residues. The ends were cut back, 4 bases at V and 8 bases at J, with 14 bases in the middle. The CDR3 region is CASSPPGGGGYTF. The CDR3 DNA is TGTGCCAGCAGCCCTCCGGGGGGGGGCGGCTACACCTTC.

V and J are TRBV10-3 and TRBJ2-3, with a possible D match to TRBD2 (6 bases). This CDR3 contains 13 residues. CDR1 and CDR2 from the germline V gene are ENHRY and SYGVKD. V was cut by 7 bases and J by 0 bases, with 8 bases left in between. The CDR3: CAINGGSTDTQYF. The CDR3 DNA is TGTGCCATCAACGGGGGAAGCACAGATACGCAGTATTTT.

The V call is TRBV7-8, the J call TRBJ2-2; maybe TRBD2 (5 bases). Germline values: CDR1 SGHVS, CDR2 FQNEAQ. The CDR3 totals 12 residues. Trimming removed 5 bases from V and 7 bases from J, with 8 bases in between. CDR3 nucleotide sequence: TGTGCCAGCAGCCGCCGGGGCGGGGAGCTGTTTTTT. Amino acid sequence: CASSRRGGELFF.

This clone was observed at least ten times. The J gene is TRBJ2-1, the V gene TRBV7-6; D is ambiguous. Germline CDR1 reads SGHVS; CDR2 reads FNYEAQ. The V end lost 4 bases, the J end lost 2 bases, and 12 bases lay between the germline ends. CDR3 length: 15 residues. CDR3 bases: TGTGCCAGCAGCTCCCGCCAAGACACCTACAATGAGCAGTTCTTC. This gives the protein CASSSRQDTYNEQFF.

J is TRBJ1-6 and V is TRBV12-3 or TRBV12-4; D not certain. V was clipped by 4 bases and J by 6 bases, with 4 bases between them. This CDR3 comprises 12 residues. The CDR3 protein is CASSSVNSPLHF. In DNA, the CDR3 is TGTGCCAGCAGTTCGGTTAATTCACCCCTCCACTTT.

V is TRBV5-1 and J is TRBJ2-6; TRBD1 is a possible D gene (6 bases). This CDR3 spans 17 amino acids. V was cut by 2 bases and J by 10 bases, with 22 bases left in between. The germline gives CDR1 SGHRS, CDR2 YFSETQ. Here the CDR3 reads CASSLGLVTGFVNVLTF. CDR3 nucleotides: TGCGCCAGCAGCTTAGGGCTAGTAACAGGGTTTGTAAACGTCCTGACTTTC.

V usage is TRBV5-1 and J usage is TRBJ2-3; D possibly corresponds to TRBD1 (7 bases). Germline CDR1 is SGHRS and CDR2 is YFSETQ. This CDR3 comprises 14 residues. V dropped 5 bases and J dropped 3 bases, with 13 bases sitting between them. For the CDR3, the DNA is TGCGCCAGCAGAATTTCAGGGGGGACAGATACGCAGTATTTT. Its protein product is CASRISGGTDTQYF.

This sequence joins TRBV6-2 or TRBV6-3 and TRBJ2-1; TRBD2 might be the D (6 bases). This CDR3 has 13 residues. Germline lookup yields CDR1 MNHEY and CDR2 SVGEGT. Trimming took off 5 bases at V and 10 bases at J, with 15 bases between the two ends. The CDR3 DNA reads as TGTGCCAGCAGTATCTTCGGGGGAGGAGAGCAGTTCTTC. Its protein is CASSIFGGGEQFF.

This clone was found a few times. This chain links TRBV7-9 with TRBJ2-5; D gene unclear. CDR3 size: 15 residues. V lost 5 bases, J lost 7 bases, and 20 bases lay in between. CDR1 and CDR2 (germline): SEHNR, FQNEAQ (reference sequence). Here the CDR3 DNA reads TGTGCCAGCAGCCCCCGGGTCCACCTTAAGGCGACCCAGTACTTC. The encoded protein is CASSPRVHLKATQYF.

The J gene is TRBJ1-5, the V gene TRBV3-1 (or the pseudogene TRBV3-2); D may be TRBD1 (5 bases). CDR3 size: 15 residues. Trimming cost V 4 bases and J 1 base, with 11 bases left between them. The germline gives CDR1 LGHDT, CDR2 YNNKEL (reference sequence). The CDR3: CASSPYGGSNQPQHF. CDR3 DNA sequence: TGTGCCAGCAGCCCCTATGGGGGGAGCAATCAGCCCCAGCATTTT.

This clone has just a few counts. V usage is TRBV25-1 and J usage is TRBJ1-3, with no clear D. Germline values: CDR1 MGHDK, CDR2 SYGVNS. V lost 2 bases, J lost 0 bases, and 8 bases lay in between. This CDR3 has 15 residues. This CDR3 reads CASSEIYSSGNTIYF. The DNA of the CDR3 is TGTGCCAGCAGTGAAATCTATAGCTCTGGAAACACCATATATTTT.

The genes are TRBV7-9 and TRBJ1-1, with D tentatively TRBD1 (5 bases). The CDR3 is 17 residues long. The V and J ends lost 1 base and 0 bases respectively, with 15 bases between them. Germline V gene sequence: CDR1 SEHNR, CDR2 FQNEAQ (reference sequence). The CDR3 nucleotides read TGTGCCAGCAGCTTAGACTCAGGGCGGAAGATGAACACTGAAGCTTTCTTT. This encodes CASSLDSGRKMNTEAFF.

The rearrangement links TRBV6-5 to TRBJ1-2; D is perhaps TRBD1 (6 bases). This CDR3 comprises 14 residues. Germline loops: CDR1 MNHEY, CDR2 SVGAGI. V was trimmed by 2 bases and J by 3 bases, leaving 10 bases between them. The chain's CDR3 is CASSYGRTDYGYTF. The CDR3 bases are TGTGCCAGCAGTTACGGGCGGACAGACTATGGCTACACCTTC.

This clone has a handful of counts. This chain connects TRBV27 to TRBJ1-4; 8 nucleotides agree with TRBD1. The CDR3 consists of 16 residues. In germline, CDR1 is MNHEY, CDR2 SMNVEV (reference sequence). The V gene end was trimmed by 5 bases and the J gene end by 0 bases; junction bases not matched to a gene: 5. The CDR3 is CASSTGQVSTNEKLFF. The DNA of the CDR3 is TGTGCCAGCAGTACGGGACAGGTGTCAACTAATGAAAAACTGTTTTTT.

This clone has just one count. The chain couples TRBV7-9 to TRBJ2-6, with TRBD2 as a possible D gene (5 bases). The V gene lost 4 bases and the J gene lost 0 bases, with 16 bases spanning the gap. The CDR3 is 18 residues long. Germline V CDR1 and CDR2: SEHNR, FQNEAQ (reference sequence). The CDR3 loop is CASSSTIPGSSGANVLTF. The DNA of the CDR3 is TGTGCCAGCAGCTCCACCATTCCGGGGAGCTCTGGGGCCAACGTCCTGACTTTC.

J is TRBJ2-2 and V is TRBV7-2; 10 nucleotides align to TRBD1. V lost 2 bases, J lost 5 bases, and 8 bases stayed unmatched. This CDR3 is built from 17 residues. Germline CDR1 and CDR2: SGHTA and FQGNSA. CDR3 sequence reads: CASSLSGTGVNTGELFF. CDR3 nucleotide sequence: TGTGCCAGCAGCTTATCCGGGACAGGGGTGAATACCGGGGAGCTGTTTTTT.

The chain uses TRBV5-5 and TRBJ2-7; 8 bases map to TRBD2. V trimming: 1 base; J trimming: 7 bases; junction bases outside the gene matches: 13. This CDR3 contains 16 residues. Germline V lookup: CDR1 SGHKS, CDR2 YYEKEE (reference sequence). The CDR3: CASSLSFAGGTREQYF. The CDR3, as DNA: TGTGCCAGCAGCTTGTCCTTCGCGGGGGGTACAAGGGAGCAGTACTTC.

The rearrangement links TRBV6-2 or TRBV6-3 to TRBJ2-2; TRBD2 is a possible D gene (5 bases). CDR1 is MNHEY and CDR2 is SVGEGT in the germline V gene. CDR3 length equals 17 residues. Deletions cut 3 bases from V and 8 bases from J, with 22 bases between. This CDR3 reads CASSYVPGLHGSGELFF. CDR3 bases: TGTGCCAGCAGTTATGTCCCTGGACTCCATGGGTCGGGGGAGCTGTTTTTT.

The rearrangement links TRBV11-2 to TRBJ2-7; D possibly corresponds to TRBD1 (5 bases). The CDR3 length is 19 residues. The germline V gene encodes CDR1 SGHAT and CDR2 FQNNGV. Trimming left V 1 base short and J 1 base short, with 23 bases between. The CDR3 loop reads CASSLVGRGLGSKSYEQYF. Written as DNA, the CDR3 is TGTGCCAGCAGCTTAGTGGGTAGGGGTCTAGGAAGCAAATCCTACGAGCAGTACTTC.

This rearrangement joins TRBV19 to TRBJ2-5; TRBD2 is a possible D gene (6 bases). Trimming took off 6 bases at V and 3 bases at J, with 14 bases between the two ends. Looked up from germline, CDR1 is LNHDA and CDR2 is SQIVND (reference sequence). This CDR3 has 14 amino acids. CDR3 nucleotide sequence: TGTGCCAGTAGGAAAGTGGAGGGTGAAGAGACCCAGTACTTC. Protein: CASRKVEGEETQYF.

The gene calls are TRBV14 and TRBJ1-6, with 8 bases lining up with TRBD1. The V segment lost 1 base and the J segment 7 bases; nucleotides outside the gene matches: 3. The germline gives CDR1 SGHDN, CDR2 FVKESK. The CDR3 has 15 residues. CDR3 sequence reads: CASSQVGQANSPLHF. The CDR3 DNA is TGTGCCAGCAGCCAAGTGGGACAGGCGAATTCACCCCTCCACTTT.

There are a few counts of this clone. CDR3 region: CASSLEGMNTEAFF. In nucleotides, the CDR3 is TGCGCCAGCAGCTTGGAGGGGATGAACACTGAAGCTTTCTTT. The rearrangement uses TRBV5-1 and TRBJ1-1; D perhaps matches TRBD1 (5 bases). The germline V gene encodes CDR1 SGHRS and CDR2 YFSETQ. This CDR3 is 14 amino acids long. Trimming removed 0 bases from V and 0 bases from J, with 6 bases in between.

The chain couples TRBV24-1 to TRBJ2-2; 7 nucleotides align to TRBD2. Unmatched junction bases numbered 4, after V lost 3 bases and J lost 7 bases. The germline CDR1 and CDR2 sequences are KGHDR and SFDVKD. This CDR3 has 14 amino acids. The CDR3 spells CATSDRGVGGELFF. CDR3 in DNA: TGTGCCACCAGTGATCGGGGGGTTGGCGGGGAGCTGTTTTTT.

The chain uses TRBV10-3 and TRBJ1-4, with 11 bases aligning to TRBD1. CDR3 size: 15 residues. Unmatched junction bases numbered 2, after V lost 2 bases and J lost 6 bases. Germline V lookup: CDR1 ENHRY, CDR2 SYGVKD. The CDR3 loop is CAISEPGQGDEKLFF. The CDR3 DNA reads TGTGCCATCAGTGAGCCGGGACAGGGGGATGAAAAACTGTTTTTT.

V is TRBV7-2 and J is TRBJ2-1; TRBD2 agrees at 7 bases. The germline V gene has CDR1 SGHTA and CDR2 FQGNSA. The length of the CDR3 is 14 residues. The junction had 5 bases not matched to a gene; V was cut back by 2 bases and J by 7 bases. The CDR3 here is CASSLFRGGNEQFF. CDR3 nucleotide sequence: TGTGCCAGCAGCTTATTTCGGGGAGGGAATGAGCAGTTCTTC.

This clone turned up a few times. The gene calls are TRBV6-5 and TRBJ2-1; TRBD2 matches at 9 bases. V lost 4 bases, J lost 6 bases, and 7 bases stayed unmatched. Germline V lookup: CDR1 MNHEY, CDR2 SVGAGI. This CDR3 contains 15 residues. Here the CDR3 reads CASSSRGGEGNEQFF. DNA for the CDR3: TGTGCCAGCAGTTCGCGGGGGGGCGAAGGCAATGAGCAGTTCTTC.

Only one count was recorded for this clone. The chain combines TRBV4-1 with TRBJ1-6, with TRBD1 as a possible D gene (5 bases). V was cut by 1 base and J by 9 bases, with 7 bases left in between. Germline V lookup: CDR1 MGHRA, CDR2 YSYEKL. The length of the CDR3 is 13 residues. The CDR3 DNA sequence: TGCGCCAGCAGCCAAGTGGGGGGTTCACCCCTCCACTTT. Protein product: CASSQVGGSPLHF.

This chain uses TRBV20-1 with TRBJ2-5; D is unclear. Germline V gene data show CDR1 as DFQATT and CDR2 as SNEGSKA (reference sequence). V was clipped by 3 bases and J by 5 bases, with 13 bases between them. The CDR3 spans 13 residues. The DNA for the CDR3 is TGCAGTGCTAGTATCCGGTTCCACGAGACCCAGTACTTC. It encodes CSASIRFHETQYF.

The chain couples TRBV5-1 to TRBJ2-2, with 7 bases that match TRBD1. V was clipped by 3 bases and J by 0 bases; unmatched bases: 5. CDR1 is SGHRS and CDR2 is YFSETQ in the germline V gene. CDR3 length: 16 amino acids. The CDR3 region is CASSYDRASNTGELFF. The CDR3 coding sequence is TGCGCCAGCAGCTACGACAGGGCGTCGAACACCGGGGAGCTGTTTTTT.

V usage is TRBV11-2 and J usage is TRBJ1-1, with no clear D. Trimming cost V 3 bases and J 1 base, with 9 bases left between them. This CDR3 region has 14 residues. The germline CDR1 and CDR2 sequences are SGHAT and FQNNGV. CDR3 nucleotides: TGTGCCAGCAGCTTCAAGTCCGGGAACACTGAAGCTTTCTTT. It is translated as CASSFKSGNTEAFF.